This T cell receptor beta chain was observed in a study of blood T cells in healthy people across ages. The CDR3 sequence is 15 residues long. The germline V gene encodes CDR1 KGHSH and CDR2 LQKENI. Trimming took 3 bases from V and 8 from J, leaving 17 bases between them. No fewer than 5.5 micrograms of total RNA were isolated from every sample. A J-beta primer mix and a sample-barcoded 5' primer were used in a second PCR of about 7 to 12 cycles. Using its own MiXCR run on the 5' RACE reads, TCRdb lists one record per CDR3 protein. The sample gives 650,000 to 800,000 distinct CDR3 sequences, under 45% of which show up once; about a fifth is in the top ten.

The source material was blood. The genes are TRBV18 and TRBJ2-1; D call uncertain. The sequence came from a man in his 60s in good health. The CDR3 here is CASSPQSESHHEQFF. DNA of the CDR3: TGTGCCAGCTCACCTCAGTCAGAATCACACCATGAGCAGTTCTTC. Complete variable domain (other parts from reference TRBV18 and TRBJ2-1): NAGVMQNPRHLVRRRGQEARLRCSPMKGHSHVYWYRQLPEEGLKFMVYLQKENIIDESGMPKERFSAEFPKEGPSILRIQQVVRGDSAAYFCASSPQSESHHEQFFGPGTRLTVL.